This TCR beta chain comes out of a study of blood T cell repertoires in COVID-19. Germline V lookup: CDR1 LNHNV, CDR2 YYDKDF (reference sequence). With 2 bases clipped from V and 6 bases from J, the junction kept 7 bases outside the gene matches. The CDR3 is 16 amino acids. This clone was observed a few times. Participant ages covered about 18 to 95 years across about two dozen US areas. In the study's own analysis: It was from reference gene primer amplification that nucleated cell counts were estimated. TCRdb's copy holds only in-frame clones and misses some; the assay was immunoSEQ multiplex PCR. V, J and clone size reflect that table, while D and trimming were determined from the DNA. The sample has under 350,000 clones, under 90% seen once.

The rearrangement joins TRBV15 to TRBJ2-1; 10 bases are a match to TRBD1. The clonotype comes from a woman in her thirties or forties who had recovered from COVID-19. The sequenced sample consisted of PBMCs or T cells enriched from blood (not recorded which). For the CDR3, the DNA is TGTGCCACCAGCAGACGGACAGGGGGTCTTATCAATGAGCAGTTCTTC. Its protein is CATSRRTGGLINEQFF. The entire variable domain, with the rest obtained from reference TRBV15 and TRBJ2-1, is as follows: DAMVIQNPRYQVTQFGKPVTLSCSQTLNHNVMYWYQQKSSQAPKLLFHYYDKDFNNEADTPDNFQSRRPNTSFCFLDIRSPGLGDTAMYLCATSRRTGGLINEQFFGPGTRLTVL.